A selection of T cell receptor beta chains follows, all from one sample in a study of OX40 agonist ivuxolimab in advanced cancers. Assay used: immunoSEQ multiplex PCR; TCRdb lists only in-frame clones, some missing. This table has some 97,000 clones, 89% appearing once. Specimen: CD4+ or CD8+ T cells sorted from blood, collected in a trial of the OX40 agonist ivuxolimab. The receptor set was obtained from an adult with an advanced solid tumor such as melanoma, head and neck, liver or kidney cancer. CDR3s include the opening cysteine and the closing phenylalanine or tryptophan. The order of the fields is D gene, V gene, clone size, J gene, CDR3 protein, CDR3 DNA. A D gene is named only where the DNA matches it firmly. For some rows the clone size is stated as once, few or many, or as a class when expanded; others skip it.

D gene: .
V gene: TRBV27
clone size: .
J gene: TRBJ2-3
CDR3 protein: CASRGWVQDTQYF
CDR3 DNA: TGTGCCAGCAGAGGCTGGGTTCAAGATACGCAGTATTTT

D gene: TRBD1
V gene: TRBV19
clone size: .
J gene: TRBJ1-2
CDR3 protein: CASQDRGRGYTF
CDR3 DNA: TGTGCCAGCCAAGACAGGGGAAGGGGCTACACCTTC

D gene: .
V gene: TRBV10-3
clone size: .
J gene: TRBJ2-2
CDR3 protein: CAISESKGRNTGELFF
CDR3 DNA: TGTGCCATCAGTGAGTCGAAGGGGCGGAACACCGGGGAGCTGTTTTTT

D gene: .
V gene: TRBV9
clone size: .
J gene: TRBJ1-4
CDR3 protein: CASSVVEGEKLFF
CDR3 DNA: TGTGCCAGCAGCGTAGTAGAGGGTGAAAAACTGTTTTTT

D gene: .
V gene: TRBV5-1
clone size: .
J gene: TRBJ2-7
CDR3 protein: CASSPQSTVAEQYF
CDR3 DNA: TGCGCCAGCAGCCCCCAGAGCACCGTGGCGGAGCAGTACTTC

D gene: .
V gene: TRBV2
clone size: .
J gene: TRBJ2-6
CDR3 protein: CASRGLSSGANVLTF
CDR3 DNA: TGTGCCAGCAGGGGACTGAGCTCTGGGGCCAACGTCCTGACTTTC

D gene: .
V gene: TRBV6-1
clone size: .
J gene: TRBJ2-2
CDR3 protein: CASSEVMGGNTGELFF
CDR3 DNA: TGTGCCAGCAGTGAGGTGATGGGCGGCAACACCGGGGAGCTGTTTTTT

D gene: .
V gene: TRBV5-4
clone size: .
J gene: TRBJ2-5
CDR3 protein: CASSPTYRDGGFQETQYF
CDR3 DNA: TGTGCCAGCAGCCCCACCTACAGGGACGGGGGCTTCCAAGAGACCCAGTACTTC

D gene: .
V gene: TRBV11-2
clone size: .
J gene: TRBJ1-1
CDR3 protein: CASSLVTNTEAFF
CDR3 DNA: TGTGCCAGCAGCTTAGTGACGAACACTGAAGCTTTCTTT

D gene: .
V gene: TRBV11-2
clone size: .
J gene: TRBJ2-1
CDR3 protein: CASSIRDEQFF
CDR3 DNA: TGTGCCAGCAGCATAAGAGATGAGCAGTTCTTC

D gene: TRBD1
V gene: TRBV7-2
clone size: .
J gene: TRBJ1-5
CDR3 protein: CASSRTGGGQPQHF
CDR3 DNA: TGTGCCAGCAGTCGGACAGGTGGAGGTCAGCCCCAGCATTTT

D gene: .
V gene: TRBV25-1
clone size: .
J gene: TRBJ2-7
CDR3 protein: CASSLIYEQYF
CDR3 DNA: TGTGCCAGCAGCCTTATATACGAGCAGTACTTC

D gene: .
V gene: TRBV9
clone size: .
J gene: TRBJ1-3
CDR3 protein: CASSVGGIGNTIYF
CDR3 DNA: TGTGCCAGCAGCGTAGGCGGGATTGGAAACACCATATATTTT

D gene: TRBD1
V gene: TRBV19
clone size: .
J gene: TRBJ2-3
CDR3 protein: CASSIGQGVSTDTQYF
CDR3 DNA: TGTGCCAGTAGTATTGGACAGGGGGTTAGCACAGATACGCAGTATTTT

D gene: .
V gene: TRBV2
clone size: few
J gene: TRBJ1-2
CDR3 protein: CASSGDTHTGGYTF
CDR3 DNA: TGTGCCAGCAGTGGGGACACCCACACCGGGGGCTACACCTTC

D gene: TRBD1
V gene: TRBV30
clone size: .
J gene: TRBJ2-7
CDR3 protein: CAWSPRTGGEQYF
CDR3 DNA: TGTGCCTGGAGCCCCCGGACAGGGGGTGAGCAGTACTTC

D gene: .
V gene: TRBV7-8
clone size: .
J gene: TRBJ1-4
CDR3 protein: CASSRERTTNEKLFF
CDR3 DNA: TGTGCCAGCAGCCGTGAGAGGACAACTAATGAAAAACTGTTTTTT

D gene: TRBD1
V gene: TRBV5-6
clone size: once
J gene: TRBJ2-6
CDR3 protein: CASSPTGQTGANVLTF
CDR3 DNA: TGTGCCAGCAGCCCGACAGGGCAGACTGGGGCCAACGTCCTGACTTTC

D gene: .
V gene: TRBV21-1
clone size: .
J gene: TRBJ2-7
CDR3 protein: CASSSRAGTGDVRQGDEQYF
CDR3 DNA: TGTGCCAGCAGCAGTAGGGCCGGGACAGGGGATGTTAGGCAGGGCGACGAGCAGTACTTC

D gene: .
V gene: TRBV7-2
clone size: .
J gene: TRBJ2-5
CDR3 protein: CASSPLMSSSETQYF
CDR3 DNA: TGTGCCAGCAGCCCCCTTATGAGCTCATCGGAGACCCAGTACTTC

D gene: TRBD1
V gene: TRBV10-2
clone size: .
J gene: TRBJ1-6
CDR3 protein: CASSEPRQGGNSPLHF
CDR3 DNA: TGCGCCAGCAGTGAGCCAAGACAGGGGGGGAATTCACCCCTCCACTTT

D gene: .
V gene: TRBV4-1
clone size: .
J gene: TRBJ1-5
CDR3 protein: CASSQETGSSPQHF
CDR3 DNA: TGCGCCAGCAGCCAAGAAACAGGGTCATCGCCCCAGCATTTT

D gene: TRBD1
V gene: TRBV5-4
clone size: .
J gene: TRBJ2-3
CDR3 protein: CASSPGQYTDTQYF
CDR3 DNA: TGTGCCAGCAGCCCGGGACAGTACACAGATACGCAGTATTTT

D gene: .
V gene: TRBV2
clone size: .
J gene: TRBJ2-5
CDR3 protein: CASSVFSLQETQYF
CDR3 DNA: TGTGCCAGCAGTGTGTTCAGCCTCCAAGAGACCCAGTACTTC

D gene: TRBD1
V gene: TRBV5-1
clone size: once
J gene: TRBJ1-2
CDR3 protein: CASSPEGTGYYGYTF
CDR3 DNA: TGTGCCAGCAGCCCCGAAGGGACAGGTTATTATGGCTACACCTTC

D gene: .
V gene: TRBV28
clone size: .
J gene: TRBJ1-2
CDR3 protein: CASIRARARSRDGYTF
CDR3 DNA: TGTGCCAGCATCCGCGCTAGAGCAAGATCCCGGGATGGCTACACCTTC

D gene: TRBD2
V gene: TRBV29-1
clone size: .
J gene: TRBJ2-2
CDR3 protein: CSVLAGGANTGELFF
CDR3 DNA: TGCAGCGTATTAGCGGGGGGCGCGAACACCGGGGAGCTGTTTTTT

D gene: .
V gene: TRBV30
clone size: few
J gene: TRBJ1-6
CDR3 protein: CAWSVGYNSPLHF
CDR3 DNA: TGTGCCTGGAGTGTGGGTTATAATTCACCCCTCCACTTT

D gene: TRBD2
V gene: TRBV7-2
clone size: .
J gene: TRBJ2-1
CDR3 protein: CASSPDSGNNNEQFF
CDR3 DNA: TGTGCCAGCAGCCCCGATAGCGGGAATAACAATGAGCAGTTCTTC

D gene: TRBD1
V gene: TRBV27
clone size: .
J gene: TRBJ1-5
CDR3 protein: CASSPRQGGLYSNQPQHF
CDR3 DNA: TGTGCCAGCAGTCCACGACAGGGCGGGCTATATAGCAATCAGCCCCAGCATTTT

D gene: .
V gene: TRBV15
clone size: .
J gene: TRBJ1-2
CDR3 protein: CATSKRGVDYGYTF
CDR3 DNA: TGTGCCACCAGCAAACGAGGGGTGGACTATGGCTACACCTTC

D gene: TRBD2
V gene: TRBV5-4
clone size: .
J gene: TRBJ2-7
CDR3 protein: CASSLAGSYEQYF
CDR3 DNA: TGTGCCAGCAGCTTAGCGGGGTCCTACGAGCAGTACTTC

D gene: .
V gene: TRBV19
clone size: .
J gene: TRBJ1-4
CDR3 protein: CASSIRATNEKLFF
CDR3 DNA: TGTGCCAGTAGTATACGTGCAACTAATGAAAAACTGTTTTTT

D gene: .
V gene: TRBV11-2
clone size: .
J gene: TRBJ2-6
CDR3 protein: CASSLVRGRATGANVLTF
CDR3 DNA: TGTGCCAGCAGCTTAGTCAGGGGAAGGGCGACTGGGGCCAACGTCCTGACTTTC

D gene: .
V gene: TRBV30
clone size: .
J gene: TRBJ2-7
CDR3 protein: CAWSVQDRQYF
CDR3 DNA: TGTGCCTGGAGTGTACAAGACCGGCAGTACTTC

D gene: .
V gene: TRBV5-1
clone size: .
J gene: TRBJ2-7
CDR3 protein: CASSFTGNEQYF
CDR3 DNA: TGCGCCAGCAGCTTTACAGGTAACGAGCAGTACTTC

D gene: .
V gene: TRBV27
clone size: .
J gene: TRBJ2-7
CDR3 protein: CASRIRPGLTYEQYF
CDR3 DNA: TGTGCCAGCAGAATTCGCCCGGGACTGACATACGAGCAGTACTTC

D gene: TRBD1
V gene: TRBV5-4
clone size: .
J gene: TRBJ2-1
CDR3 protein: CASSTGTGVYNEQFF
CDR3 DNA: TGTGCCAGCAGCACCGGGACAGGGGTCTACAATGAGCAGTTCTTC

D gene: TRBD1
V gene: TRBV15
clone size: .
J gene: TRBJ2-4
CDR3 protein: CATSRKTGEANIQYF
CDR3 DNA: TGTGCCACCAGCCGAAAGACAGGGGAAGCAAACATTCAGTACTTC

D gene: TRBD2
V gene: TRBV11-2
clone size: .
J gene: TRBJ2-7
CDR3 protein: CASSLGLGPYEQYF
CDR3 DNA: TGTGCCAGCAGCCTGGGACTAGGTCCCTACGAGCAGTACTTC